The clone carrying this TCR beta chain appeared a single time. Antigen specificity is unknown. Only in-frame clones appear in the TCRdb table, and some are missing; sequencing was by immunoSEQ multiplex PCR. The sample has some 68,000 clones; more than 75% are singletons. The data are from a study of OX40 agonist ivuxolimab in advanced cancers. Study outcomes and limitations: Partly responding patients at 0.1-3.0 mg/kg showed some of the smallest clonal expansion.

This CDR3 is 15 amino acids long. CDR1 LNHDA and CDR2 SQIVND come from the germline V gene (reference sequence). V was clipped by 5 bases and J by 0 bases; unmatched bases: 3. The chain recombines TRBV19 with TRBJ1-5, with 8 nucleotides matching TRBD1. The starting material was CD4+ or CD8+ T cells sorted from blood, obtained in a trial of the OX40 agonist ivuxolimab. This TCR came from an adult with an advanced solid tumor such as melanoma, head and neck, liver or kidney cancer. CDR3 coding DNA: TGTGCCAGTAGTTTGACAGGGGATAGCAATCAGCCCCAGCATTTT. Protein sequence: CASSLTGDSNQPQHF.